The next 27 T cell receptor beta chains were all read from a single sample in a study of beta chain features in type 1 diabetes. Reverse transcription of all isolated RNA meant that expressed TCRB transcripts were sequenced. Sequenced by immunoSEQ multiplex PCR; TCRdb stores in-frame clones only, minus some. This table holds about 900,000 clones, 15% to 20% found once. Sequenced material: naive CD4+ T cells from blood. The receptor set was obtained from a woman younger than 35 in good health.

This clone turned up a few times. The chain employs TRBV10-3 and TRBJ2-7, with D perhaps matching TRBD2 (6 bases). CDR3 length: 14 amino acids. Germline lookup yields CDR1 ENHRY and CDR2 SYGVKD. The V end lost 11 bases, the J end lost 2 bases, and 19 bases lay between the germline ends. The CDR3 DNA sequence: TGTGCCGGGGGTTCGGACTATTTCCCCTACGAGCAGTACTTC. Translated: CAGGSDYFPYEQYF.

This chain joins TRBV5-8 and TRBJ2-1; TRBD2 agrees at 10 bases. The V gene's germline CDR1 is SGHTS and CDR2 YDEGEE. Trimming removed 7 bases from V and 8 bases from J; junction bases left unmatched: 9. The CDR3 totals 14 residues. This CDR3 is CASGGLAIYDEQFF. As DNA, the CDR3 is TGTGCCAGCGGGGGACTAGCGATATACGATGAGCAGTTCTTC.

A few counts support this clone. This chain connects TRBV19 to TRBJ1-2; D gene ambiguous. This CDR3 has 13 amino acids. Germline CDR1 reads LNHDA; CDR2 reads SQIVND (reference sequence). The V gene lost 5 bases and the J gene lost 2 bases, with 9 bases spanning the gap. The CDR3 DNA reads TGTGCCAGTAGTCAATCCGGGAACTATGGCTACACCTTC. Translated: CASSQSGNYGYTF.

The chain couples TRBV29-1 to TRBJ1-1, with TRBD1 identical over 7 bases. CDR3 length equals 13 residues. The V and J ends lost 8 bases and 2 bases, in that order; junction bases with no gene match: 8. CDR1 is SQVTM, CDR2 ANQGSEA, per germline. Written as DNA, the CDR3 is TGCAGCACCCAGGGGGGACTTAACACTGAAGCTTTCTTT. Residues: CSTQGGLNTEAFF.

About this clone: The sample carries other DNA sequences with the same CDR3. The chain recombines TRBV20-1 with TRBJ2-7; unclear D gene. V lost 3 bases and J 2 bases, leaving 5 bases between the germline ends. The CDR3 extends over 11 amino acids. From germline, CDR1 is DFQATT and CDR2 SNEGSKA (reference sequence). The CDR3 protein is CSASGAYEQYF. The CDR3 DNA reads TGCAGTGCTAGTGGGGCCTACGAGCAGTACTTC.

The chain's CDR3 is CASNHYTKDEQFF. Here the CDR3 DNA reads TGCGCCAGCAACCACTACACTAAGGATGAGCAGTTCTTC. The gene calls are TRBV4-1 and TRBJ2-1; D call uncertain. The V gene lost 7 bases and the J gene lost 8 bases, with 15 bases spanning the gap. The CDR3 contains 13 residues. Germline CDR1 MGHRA, CDR2 YSYEKL.

This clone was picked up a small number of times. V is TRBV5-1 and J is TRBJ2-7; 10 bases line up with TRBD2. Germline CDR1 SGHRS, CDR2 YFSETQ. This CDR3 is built from 14 residues. V lost 6 bases and J lost 0; bases outside the gene matches: 3. The CDR3 reads CASKGLADSYEQYF. CDR3 coding DNA: TGCGCCAGCAAAGGACTAGCGGACTCCTACGAGCAGTACTTC.

The genes are TRBV7-9 and TRBJ2-3; D not certain. The CDR3 consists of 15 residues. From germline, CDR1 is SEHNR and CDR2 FQNEAQ (reference sequence). The V gene lost 6 bases and the J gene lost 1 base, with 14 bases spanning the gap. CDR3 nucleotides: TGTGCCAGCAGTCTTACTTCGAGCGGCACAGATACGCAGTATTTT. Amino acid sequence: CASSLTSSGTDTQYF.

To note about this clone: This sample also contains other DNA sequences that code for the same CDR3. The chain has TRBV11-2 and TRBJ2-5; D is unresolved. V was clipped by 2 bases and J by 2 bases, with 6 bases between them. Germline V gene lookup returns CDR1 SGHAT and CDR2 FQNNGV. The CDR3 extends over 13 amino acids. The DNA for the CDR3 is TGTGCCAGCAGCTTATTGGTACAAGAGACCCAGTACTTC. Translating gives CASSLLVQETQYF.

This clone showed up just a few times. The chain recombines TRBV18 with TRBJ2-5; D unclear. V was clipped by 4 bases and J by 4 bases, with 10 bases between them. The CDR3 loop spans 13 amino acids. Germline lookup yields CDR1 KGHSH and CDR2 LQKENI. The CDR3 here is CASSRIGLETQYF. The DNA of the CDR3 is TGTGCCAGCTCACGAATTGGATTAGAGACCCAGTACTTC. Combining the CDR3 with reference TRBV18 and TRBJ2-5 gives the whole variable domain NAGVMQNPRHLVRRRGQEARLRCSPMKGHSHVYWYRQLPEEGLKFMVYLQKENIIDESGMPKERFSAEFPKEGPSILRIQQVVRGDSAAYFCASSRIGLETQYFGPGTRLLVL.

This rearrangement joins TRBV19 to TRBJ1-2, with D possibly being TRBD1 (5 bases). Per the germline V gene, CDR1 is LNHDA and CDR2 is SQIVND (reference sequence). The CDR3 extends over 16 amino acids. Trimming cost V 5 bases and J 3 bases, with 19 bases left between them. The CDR3 nucleotides read TGTGCCAGTAGTGTTAATCGAGGGGCAGACCACTATGGCTACACCTTC. Amino acids: CASSVNRGADHYGYTF.

This clone has only one observation. The J gene is TRBJ2-5, the V gene TRBV5-4, with D hard to call. The CDR3 has 12 amino acids. Deletions cut 1 base from V and 6 bases from J, with 7 bases between. Germline values: CDR1 SGHNT, CDR2 YYREEE (reference sequence). This CDR3 reads CASSLREKTQYF. The CDR3 coding sequence is TGTGCCAGCAGCTTGCGAGAGAAGACCCAGTACTTC.

The rearrangement links TRBV9 to TRBJ2-2, with 10 nucleotides matching TRBD2. Trimming removed 3 bases from V and 3 bases from J; junction bases left unmatched: 5. Per the germline V gene, CDR1 is SGDLS and CDR2 is YYNGEE. This CDR3 has 16 residues. The CDR3 is CASSGGLALDTGELFF. For the CDR3, the DNA is TGTGCCAGCAGCGGGGGACTAGCGTTGGACACCGGGGAGCTGTTTTTT.

This chain links TRBV25-1 with TRBJ1-5; no reliable D call. The V end was cut by 3 bases, the J end by 5 bases, with 14 bases between. This CDR3 is built from 15 residues. Germline V gene sequence: CDR1 MGHDK, CDR2 SYGVNS. CDR3 region: CASSDAITSDQPQHF. CDR3 bases: TGTGCCAGCAGTGATGCCATCACGAGCGATCAGCCCCAGCATTTT. The variable domain in full, with the rest retrieved from reference TRBV25-1 and TRBJ1-5, is EADIYQTPRYLVIGTGKKITLECSQTMGHDKMYWYQQDPGMELHLIHYSYGVNSTEKGDLSSESTVSRIRTEHFPLTLESARPSHTSQYLCASSDAITSDQPQHFGDGTRLSIL.

Only a few counts were recorded for this clone. This chain links TRBV7-2 with TRBJ2-1; D remains ambiguous. Germline V gene lookup returns CDR1 SGHTA and CDR2 FQGNSA. V lost 2 bases and J 0 bases, leaving 14 bases between the germline ends. The CDR3 has 17 amino acids. This CDR3 is CASSLWQTPLSYNEQFF. CDR3 nucleotides: TGTGCCAGCAGCTTATGGCAGACACCCCTCTCCTACAATGAGCAGTTCTTC.

The rearrangement uses TRBV10-2 and TRBJ1-1, with D unclear. CDR3 length: 12 residues. Trimming left V 5 bases short and J 1 base short, with 5 bases between. Germline lookup yields CDR1 WSHSY and CDR2 SAAADI. The DNA for the CDR3 is TGCGCCAGCAGTAGAACGAACACTGAAGCTTTCTTT. The encoded protein is CASSRTNTEAFF.

On this clone itself: The same CDR3 also results from other DNA sequences found in this sample. J is TRBJ2-7 and V is TRBV7-9, with 7 bases fitting TRBD1. The CDR3 length is 14 residues. Germline V gene lookup returns CDR1 SEHNR and CDR2 FQNEAQ (reference sequence). With 1 base clipped from V and 3 bases from J, the junction kept 3 bases outside the gene matches. The CDR3 region is CASSLGQGFYEQYF. The CDR3 coding sequence is TGTGCCAGCAGCTTAGGACAGGGATTCTACGAGCAGTACTTC.

This chain uses TRBV5-1 with TRBJ2-5; 9 bases match TRBD1. With 9 bases clipped from V and 4 bases from J, the junction kept 22 bases outside the gene matches. The CDR3 is made up of 18 amino acids. From germline, CDR1 is SGHRS and CDR2 YFSETQ. As DNA, the CDR3 is TGCGCCACCCCCACTATCACGTCGGGACAGGGATTGCTAGAGACCCAGTACTTC. It encodes CATPTITSGQGLLETQYF. The entire variable domain, with the rest obtained from reference TRBV5-1 and TRBJ2-5, is as follows: KAGVTQTPRYLIKTRGQQVTLSCSPISGHRSVSWYQQTPGQGLQFLFEYFSETQRNKGNFPGRFSGRQFSNSRSEMNVSTLELGDSALYLCATPTITSGQGLLETQYFGPGTRLLVL.

This clone occurred a few times. V usage is TRBV4-2 and J usage is TRBJ2-5; 7 positions match TRBD2. Germline V gives CDR1 LGHNA, CDR2 YNFKEQ. V was pared by 0 bases and J by 3 bases, with 7 bases of the junction left unmatched. CDR3 length: 16 residues. As DNA, the CDR3 is TGTGCCAGCAGCCAAGATCCAGTAAGCGGGAAAGAGACCCAGTACTTC. This gives the protein CASSQDPVSGKETQYF.

V gene TRBV7-2 combines with J gene TRBJ2-4; D is unresolved. Germline V gene data show CDR1 as SGHTA and CDR2 as FQGNSA. Trimming removed 5 bases from V and 4 bases from J, with 18 bases in between. The CDR3 runs 16 residues. The CDR3 nucleotides read TGTGCCAGCAGCCCAGCCTACGGAATATTGAAAAACATTCAGTACTTC. Protein: CASSPAYGILKNIQYF.

The chain joins TRBV5-1 to TRBJ2-7, with TRBD2 matching over 12 bases. Losses at the gene ends were 3 bases for V and 6 bases for J; bases not matched to a gene: 7. The CDR3 consists of 15 residues. Germline V CDR1 and CDR2: SGHRS, YFSETQ. DNA for the CDR3: TGCGCCAGCAGCTCGACTAGCGGGAGTCCGTCCGAGCAGTACTTC. Its translation is CASSSTSGSPSEQYF.

This rearrangement joins TRBV15 to TRBJ2-2, with 7 bases identical to TRBD2. Germline V lookup: CDR1 LNHNV, CDR2 YYDKDF (reference sequence). Trimming at V came to 1 base and at J to 7 bases, leaving 12 bases not matched to a gene. CDR3 length equals 17 residues. The CDR3 sequence: CATSRVPGAGEHGELFF. Here the CDR3 DNA reads TGTGCCACCAGCAGAGTCCCTGGCGCGGGAGAACACGGGGAGCTGTTTTTT.

The gene calls are TRBV9 and TRBJ2-3, with 7 bases fitting TRBD1. There are 16 residues in the CDR3. V shed 0 bases and J 2 bases; nucleotides not matched to a gene: 6. The germline gives CDR1 SGDLS, CDR2 YYNGEE. The CDR3 sequence is CASSVAPGQSTDTQYF. CDR3 nucleotides: TGTGCCAGCAGCGTAGCTCCGGGACAGTCCACAGATACGCAGTATTTT.

As to this clone: Other DNA sequences in the sample encode the same CDR3. The chain has TRBV19 and TRBJ2-6; the D gene is possibly TRBD1 (5 bases). Trimming cost V 7 bases and J 0 bases, with 7 bases left between them. Germline loops: CDR1 LNHDA, CDR2 SQIVND (reference sequence). The CDR3 has 14 amino acids. The CDR3 DNA follows: TGTGCCAGTAAGGACATCTCTGGGGCCAACGTCCTGACTTTC. Its translation: CASKDISGANVLTF.

This clone occurred many times. This sequence joins TRBV10-3 and TRBJ2-1; the match to TRBD2 covers 7 bases. With 2 bases clipped from V and 3 bases from J, the junction kept 1 base outside the gene matches. The CDR3 loop spans 14 amino acids. Germline assignment: CDR1 ENHRY and CDR2 SYGVKD. The CDR3 sequence is CAISEAGDYNEQFF. The CDR3 DNA follows: TGTGCCATCAGTGAGGCGGGAGACTACAATGAGCAGTTCTTC.

This clone came up a few times. This chain uses TRBV5-1 with TRBJ2-3, with 11 positions matching TRBD2. The CDR3 has 18 residues. Per the germline V gene, CDR1 is SGHRS and CDR2 is YFSETQ. With V trimmed by 2 bases and J by 2 bases, 10 bases remained unmatched. CDR3 DNA sequence: TGCGCCAGCAGCTTAATCGGCCCGACTAGCGGGAACACAGATACGCAGTATTTT. Translating it yields CASSLIGPTSGNTDTQYF.

This clone was counted only a few times. V is TRBV27 and J is TRBJ2-2; no clear D. The CDR3 runs 13 residues. Germline CDR1 reads MNHEY; CDR2 reads SMNVEV (reference sequence). V was clipped by 0 bases and J by 7 bases, with 6 bases between them. The CDR3 region is CASSLSRHGELFF. The DNA for the CDR3 is TGTGCCAGCAGTTTATCAAGGCACGGGGAGCTGTTTTTT.